This entry lists 4 T cell receptor beta chains sequenced from one sample in a study of blood T cell repertoires in COVID-19 (TCRdb year 2020). Libraries were built with the immunoSEQ multiplex PCR assay. TCRdb's version of the immuneACCESS table is confined to in-frame rearrangements and falls short of the full clone set. An unresolved V gene accounts for under half of the shortfall where checked; the remainder is of unknown origin. The sample includes about 300,000 clones, with around 86% observed a single time. Approximately 2.6% of the sample is held by the ten biggest clonotypes. Sequences were obtained from PBMCs or T cells enriched from blood (not recorded which). The receptors shown here come from a woman younger than 35 who had recovered from COVID-19.

V usage is TRBV23-1 and J usage is TRBJ1-6; no reliable D call. Being an ORF, TRBV23-1 has a function that is uncertain. Trimming shortened V by 0 bases and J by 0 bases, and 12 bases separated the two germline ends. The length of the CDR3 is 18 residues. In nucleotides, the CDR3 is TGCGCCAGCAGTCAATCCCCGACAAACACCTCCTATAATTCACCCCTCCACTTT. This translates into CASSQSPTNTSYNSPLHF.

This rearrangement joins TRBV5-4 to TRBJ2-5, with 7 bases lining up with TRBD2. The CDR3 has 15 amino acids. Germline values: CDR1 SGHNT, CDR2 YYREEE (reference sequence). V lost 5 bases, J lost 0 bases, and 7 bases stayed unmatched. CDR3: CASSQKRGYQETQYF. The DNA of the CDR3 is TGTGCCAGCAGTCAAAAGCGGGGATACCAAGAGACCCAGTACTTC.

The chain is built from TRBV3-1 (or the pseudogene TRBV3-2) and TRBJ2-7; 8 bases align to TRBD1. The V gene end was trimmed by 4 bases and the J gene end by 2 bases; junction bases not matched to a gene: 7. This CDR3 is built from 15 residues. Germline CDR1 reads LGHDT; CDR2 reads YNNKEL (reference sequence). The CDR3 DNA follows: TGTGCCAGCAGCCTTCGACAGGGGCCTACCTACGAGCAGTACTTC. Translated: CASSLRQGPTYEQYF.

The V and J genes are TRBV28 and TRBJ2-5; TRBD2 matches 9 bases. V lost 3 bases and J lost 1; bases outside the gene matches: 6. CDR1 MDHEN and CDR2 SYDVKM come from the germline V gene. CDR3 length equals 16 residues. The CDR3: CASSFVLAGIQETQYF. For the CDR3, the DNA is TGTGCCAGCAGTTTCGTTCTAGCGGGGATCCAAGAGACCCAGTACTTC.